One and the same sample provided the 11 T cell receptor beta chains below, sequenced in a study of cytomegalovirus exposure and HLA in healthy donors. With 60 Vbeta and 13 Jbeta primers, the PCR was carried out. Sequencing was performed with immunoSEQ multiplex PCR; in TCRdb, only in-frame clones are kept and a portion is missing. This table has about 73,000 clones, about 75% appearing once. The sequencing input was PBMCs. The receptor source for this set is a man aged 65-85 years in good health and CMV-seronegative.

The chain uses TRBV5-4 and TRBJ2-2; 10 bases line up with TRBD2. Germline loops: CDR1 SGHNT, CDR2 YYREEE (reference sequence). The CDR3 is 16 residues long. Trimming removed 4 bases from V and 1 base from J; junction bases left unmatched: 4. CDR3 nucleotides: TGTGCCAGCAGCCAACGACTAGCGGGGAACACCGGGGAGCTGTTTTTT. Residues: CASSQRLAGNTGELFF.

This clone was seen just once. The CDR3 DNA follows: TGTGCCAGCTCGGACAGCAGCTCTGGGGCCAACGTCCTGACTTTC. Protein: CASSDSSSGANVLTF. V is TRBV19 and J is TRBJ2-6; possible D gene TRBD1, 6 bases. CDR1 is LNHDA and CDR2 is SQIVND in the germline V gene (reference sequence). V was trimmed by 9 bases and J by 0 bases, leaving 12 bases between them. CDR3 size: 15 residues.

This chain connects TRBV7-2 to TRBJ1-5; no reliable D call. The ends were cut back, 5 bases at V and 6 bases at J, with 11 bases in the middle. In germline, CDR1 is SGHTA, CDR2 FQGNSA. CDR3 length: 13 amino acids. DNA of the CDR3: TGTGCCAGCAGCCCCCCCGGGGTTCAGCCCCAGCATTTT. Translating gives CASSPPGVQPQHF.

Worth noting for this clone: Other DNA sequences in the same sample also yield this CDR3. This rearrangement joins TRBV5-1 to TRBJ1-1, with a weak D call TRBD1 (5 bases). Trimming removed 0 bases at V and 1 base at J, with 10 bases between. This CDR3 has 15 amino acids. The germline V gene encodes CDR1 SGHRS and CDR2 YFSETQ. CDR3 sequence (DNA): TGCGCCAGCAGCTTGGAGGGGCGTGGGAACACTGAAGCTTTCTTT. Translating it yields CASSLEGRGNTEAFF.

A single count supports this clone. CDR3: CASSPGTSGRGNEQFF. DNA for the CDR3: TGTGCCAGCAGCCCAGGGACTAGCGGGAGGGGAAATGAGCAGTTCTTC. The chain uses TRBV5-4 and TRBJ2-1; 16 bases match TRBD2. CDR1 and CDR2 from the germline V gene are SGHNT and YYREEE (reference sequence). This CDR3 is 16 amino acids long. Germline trimming cut 4 bases from V and 7 bases from J; bases unmatched to any gene: 5.

The DNA for the CDR3 is TGTGCCAGCAGCATATACAATGAGCAGTTCTTC. It is translated as CASSIYNEQFF. This chain connects TRBV5-6 to TRBJ2-1; D not resolved. Per germline, CDR1 SGHDT and CDR2 YYEEEE. This CDR3 is built from 11 residues. Trimming removed 4 bases from V and 4 bases from J, with 3 bases in between.

The chain carries TRBV7-8 and TRBJ1-5, with a tentative D call TRBD1 (5 bases). The CDR3 extends over 15 amino acids. Germline V gene lookup returns CDR1 SGHVS and CDR2 FQNEAQ. V lost 1 base, J lost 7 bases, and 14 bases lay in between. CDR3 in DNA: TGTGCCAGCAGCTTAGTAGAGGGGCGGGAGCAGCCCCAGCATTTT. It encodes CASSLVEGREQPQHF.

V is TRBV1 and J is TRBJ2-3; the DNA was not compared with TRBD1, the D call given in the table. TRBV1 is a known pseudogene. CDR3 length: 17 amino acids. CDR3 coding DNA: TGCACCAGCAGCCACCCCCCCGGACAGGGTCGTATAGATACGCAGTATTTT. As protein: CTSSHPPGQGRIDTQYF.

V is TRBV5-8 and J is TRBJ2-1, with 13 bases identical to TRBD2. After removal of 4 bases from V and 4 bases from J, the junction contained 8 bases not matched to a gene. This CDR3 spans 17 amino acids. Germline CDR1 and CDR2: SGHTS and YDEGEE. The CDR3 DNA follows: TGTGCCAGCAGCGGAGGACGACTAGCGGGGGGTTACAATGAGCAGTTCTTC. Translation: CASSGGRLAGGYNEQFF.

This chain links TRBV29-1 with TRBJ1-1; 9 bases are shared with TRBD1. J lost 3 bases, V lost 4 bases, and 3 bases had no gene match. The CDR3 contains 13 residues. From germline, CDR1 is SQVTM and CDR2 ANQGSEA. The CDR3, as DNA: TGCAGCGTTGCCCGGACAGGGGACACTGAAGCTTTCTTT. This encodes CSVARTGDTEAFF.

This clone came up once. CDR3 sequence: CASSLRGDLDTQYF. In DNA, the CDR3 is TGTGCCAGCAGTTTACGCGGGGACCTAGATACGCAGTATTTT. V is TRBV28 and J is TRBJ2-3, with D possibly being TRBD2 (6 bases). The CDR3 sequence is 14 residues long. Trimming removed 2 bases at V and 5 bases at J, with 11 bases between. The V gene's germline CDR1 is MDHEN and CDR2 SYDVKM. Supplemented by reference TRBV28 and TRBJ2-3, the full variable domain reads DVKVTQSSRYLVKRTGEKVFLECVQDMDHENMFWYRQDPGLGLRLIYFSYDVKMKEKGDIPEGYSVSREKKERFSLILESASTNQTSMYLCASSLRGDLDTQYFGPGTRLTVL.